This T cell receptor (beta chain) derives from a study of T-cell reconstitution after alpha-beta-depleted transplantation in children. There are 15 residues in the CDR3. The germline V gene encodes CDR1 SGHRS and CDR2 YFSETQ. Trimming took 3 bases from V and 1 from J, leaving 12 bases between them. This clonotype was found a few times. Preparation of the TCRbeta library was carried out with unique molecular identifiers. Via MiXCR, TCRdb re-called the PCR reads, giving one row per CDR3 protein. The sample yields around 340,000 distinct CDR3 sequences, about an eighth seen once. V usage is TRBV5-1 and J usage is TRBJ2-3, with a weak D call TRBD1 (6 bases). The sequence came from a human donor who donated a stem cell graft to a child with Fanconi anemia. The specimen was PBMCs, collected from the stem cell graft. The CDR3: CASSSQGSGTDTQYF. The CDR3 DNA follows: TGCGCCAGCAGCTCTCAGGGGAGTGGCACAGATACGCAGTATTTT.